Ten or more counts support the clone carrying this T cell receptor beta chain. Its antigen is currently unknown. A universal primer binding site was introduced by template switching. The final cDNA contained unique molecular identifiers. TCRdb reprocessed the 5' RACE reads via MiXCR and lists one record per CDR3 protein. Altogether fewer than 250,000 distinct CDR3 sequences are present, about 7.3% being singletons, with the ten largest covering 3% to 4%. The data stem from a study of identical twins. Findings of the study overall: Zero-insertion analyses were open to partial confounding by invariant MAIT and iNKT cells.

These records were also assigned to another study, of yellow fever vaccine responses in identical twins.

The clonotype comes from a woman younger than 30 in good health. The sequencing input was memory (CD45RO+) T cells sorted from blood.

The CDR3: CASSSLLSGIPIQETQYF. The DNA of the CDR3 is TGTGCCAGCAGTTCCCTATTATCAGGCATACCAATCCAAGAGACCCAGTACTTC. V is TRBV28 and J is TRBJ2-5, with D unresolved. The CDR3 has 18 residues. CDR1 and CDR2 from the germline V gene are MDHEN and SYDVKM. V gave up 4 bases and J gave up 1 base, with 22 bases separating them.